The rows below give T cell receptor beta chains drawn from one sample of a study of T cell responses to AZD1222 COVID-19 vaccine. This table comes from immunoSEQ multiplex PCR, and its TCRdb copy is limited to in-frame clones, with some not included. In the table there are 100,000 to 120,000 clones, roughly 85% of which are singletons. The specimen was peripheral blood, collected on day 0 of AZD1222 vaccination. These receptors were taken from an adult in good health. Each CDR3 is given without its conserved first and last residue. Fields, in order: J gene, D gene, V gene, CDR3 protein. D genes are given only for firm matches.

J gene: TRBJ2-5
D gene: NA
V gene: TRBV5-1
CDR3 protein: ASSPTGEESVRETQY

J gene: TRBJ2-2
D gene: NA
V gene: TRBV6-4
CDR3 protein: ASSRTENTGELF

J gene: TRBJ2-7
D gene: NA
V gene: TRBV2
CDR3 protein: ASSSGLRSYEQY

J gene: TRBJ1-2
D gene: NA
V gene: TRBV30
CDR3 protein: AWSGQFNYGYT

J gene: TRBJ2-7
D gene: NA
V gene: TRBV14
CDR3 protein: ASSRHTGEQY

J gene: TRBJ2-3
D gene: NA
V gene: TRBV5-1
CDR3 protein: ASSLSPGALTDTQY

J gene: TRBJ1-2
D gene: NA
V gene: TRBV9
CDR3 protein: ASSVGPLDSNYGYT

J gene: TRBJ2-6
D gene: NA
V gene: TRBV6-5
CDR3 protein: ASSYDSNSGANVLT

J gene: TRBJ1-1
D gene: NA
V gene: TRBV18
CDR3 protein: ASSDSLDTEAF

J gene: TRBJ1-5
D gene: NA
V gene: TRBV5-1
CDR3 protein: ASSLSGYQPQH

J gene: TRBJ2-2
D gene: TRBD1
V gene: TRBV19
CDR3 protein: ATLQGARGSGELF

J gene: TRBJ2-3
D gene: NA
V gene: TRBV19
CDR3 protein: ASSTVLRGEQY

J gene: TRBJ2-1
D gene: NA
V gene: TRBV6-1
CDR3 protein: ASSEAQGRLYNEQF

J gene: TRBJ1-5
D gene: NA
V gene: TRBV7-2
CDR3 protein: ASSLDRYNQPQH

J gene: TRBJ1-3
D gene: NA
V gene: TRBV6-5
CDR3 protein: ASTLERVGNTIY

J gene: TRBJ1-4
D gene: NA
V gene: TRBV4-3
CDR3 protein: ASSQEGDYNEKLF

J gene: TRBJ2-5
D gene: TRBD2
V gene: TRBV24-1
CDR3 protein: ATSDPVLAGQETQY

J gene: TRBJ1-2
D gene: TRBD1
V gene: TRBV19
CDR3 protein: ASNPTTDRGPAGGYT

J gene: TRBJ1-5
D gene: NA
V gene: TRBV5-5
CDR3 protein: ASSQSGGSGNQPQH

J gene: TRBJ2-7
D gene: TRBD1
V gene: TRBV2
CDR3 protein: ASSDPRTGGLYEQY

J gene: TRBJ1-1
D gene: NA
V gene: TRBV28
CDR3 protein: ASSPSGPVNTEAF

J gene: TRBJ2-7
D gene: TRBD2
V gene: TRBV12-3/TRBV12-4
CDR3 protein: ASSSGLPTKQY

J gene: TRBJ2-5
D gene: NA
V gene: TRBV5-4
CDR3 protein: ASSPGSGRQETQY

J gene: TRBJ1-3
D gene: NA
V gene: TRBV7-3
CDR3 protein: ASSPQGSGNTIY

J gene: TRBJ1-3
D gene: NA
V gene: TRBV4-1
CDR3 protein: ASSQGAVGNTIY

J gene: TRBJ2-1
D gene: TRBD2
V gene: TRBV5-6
CDR3 protein: ASSLATGGWQF

J gene: TRBJ1-6
D gene: TRBD1
V gene: TRBV11-3
CDR3 protein: ASSFSQGERIFNSPLH

J gene: TRBJ1-4
D gene: NA
V gene: TRBV19
CDR3 protein: ASTSEPANEKLF

J gene: TRBJ1-1
D gene: NA
V gene: TRBV18
CDR3 protein: ASSLYIQRDLDETEAF

J gene: TRBJ1-3
D gene: TRBD1
V gene: TRBV28
CDR3 protein: ASSSIRTGAGNTIY

J gene: TRBJ1-1
D gene: NA
V gene: TRBV7-9
CDR3 protein: ASSLDSALHRD

J gene: TRBJ2-1
D gene: TRBD2
V gene: TRBV11-3
CDR3 protein: ASSLGGLAGFYNEQF

J gene: TRBJ1-2
D gene: TRBD1
V gene: TRBV5-4
CDR3 protein: ASSLARGTYGYT

J gene: TRBJ1-5
D gene: TRBD1
V gene: TRBV7-9
CDR3 protein: ASSLQGAGQPQH

J gene: TRBJ2-2
D gene: TRBD1
V gene: TRBV28
CDR3 protein: ASSDRGHIGELF

J gene: TRBJ2-2
D gene: NA
V gene: TRBV27
CDR3 protein: ASSDIARTGELF

J gene: TRBJ1-1
D gene: TRBD1
V gene: TRBV6-1
CDR3 protein: ASSEYGTGAFGTEAF

J gene: TRBJ2-2
D gene: NA
V gene: TRBV7-9
CDR3 protein: ASSPLSTTNTGELF

J gene: TRBJ2-7
D gene: NA
V gene: TRBV28
CDR3 protein: ASTSGPYEQY

J gene: TRBJ2-7
D gene: NA
V gene: TRBV24-1
CDR3 protein: ATSDLGTGSYEQY

J gene: TRBJ1-5
D gene: NA
V gene: TRBV18
CDR3 protein: ASSPGGYGADSNQPQH

J gene: TRBJ1-1
D gene: NA
V gene: TRBV14
CDR3 protein: ASSQALNTEAF

J gene: TRBJ2-7
D gene: NA
V gene: TRBV3-1/TRBV3-2
CDR3 protein: ASSLFSEQY

J gene: TRBJ1-6
D gene: TRBD1
V gene: TRBV3-1/TRBV3-2
CDR3 protein: ASIDRARNSPLH